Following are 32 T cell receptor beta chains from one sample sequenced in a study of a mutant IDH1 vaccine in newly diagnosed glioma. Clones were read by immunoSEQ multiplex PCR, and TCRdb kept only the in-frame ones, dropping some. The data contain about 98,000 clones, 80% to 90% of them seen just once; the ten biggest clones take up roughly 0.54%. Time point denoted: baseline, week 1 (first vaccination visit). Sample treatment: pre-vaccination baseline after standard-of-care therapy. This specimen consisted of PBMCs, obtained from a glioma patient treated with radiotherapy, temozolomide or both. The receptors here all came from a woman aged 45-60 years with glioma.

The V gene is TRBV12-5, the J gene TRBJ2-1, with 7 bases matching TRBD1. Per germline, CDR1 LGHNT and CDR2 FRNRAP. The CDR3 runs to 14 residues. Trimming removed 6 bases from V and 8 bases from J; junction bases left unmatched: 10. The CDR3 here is CASGPSDRDDEQFF. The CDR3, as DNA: TGTGCTAGTGGCCCATCCGACAGGGATGATGAGCAGTTCTTC. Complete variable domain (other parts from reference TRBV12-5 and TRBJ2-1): DARVTQTPRHKVTEMGQEVTMRCQPILGHNTVFWYRQTMMQGLELLAYFRNRAPLDDSGMPKDRFSAEMPDATLATLKIQPSEPRDSAVYFCASGPSDRDDEQFFGPGTRLTVL.

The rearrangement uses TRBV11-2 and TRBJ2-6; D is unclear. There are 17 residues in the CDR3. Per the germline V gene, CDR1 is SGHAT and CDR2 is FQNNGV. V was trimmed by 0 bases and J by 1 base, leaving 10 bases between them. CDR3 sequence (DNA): TGTGCCAGCAGCTTAGAGGTTAGGGCTTCTGGGGCCAACGTCCTGACTTTC. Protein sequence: CASSLEVRASGANVLTF.

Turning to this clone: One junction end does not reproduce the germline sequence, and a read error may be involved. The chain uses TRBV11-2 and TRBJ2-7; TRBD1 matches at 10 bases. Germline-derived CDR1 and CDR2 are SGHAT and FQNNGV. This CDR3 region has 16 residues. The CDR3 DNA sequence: TGTGCCAGCAGCTCCCTCGGCGGGACAGGGGTCCACGAGCAGTATTTC. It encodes CASSSLGGTGVHEQYF.

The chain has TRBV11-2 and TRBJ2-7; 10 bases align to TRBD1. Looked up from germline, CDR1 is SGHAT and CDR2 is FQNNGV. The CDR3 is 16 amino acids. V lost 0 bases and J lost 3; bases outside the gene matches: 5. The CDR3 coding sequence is TGTGCCAGCAGCTTAGACCTGAGGACAGGGGGCTACGAGCAGTACTTC. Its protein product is CASSLDLRTGGYEQYF.

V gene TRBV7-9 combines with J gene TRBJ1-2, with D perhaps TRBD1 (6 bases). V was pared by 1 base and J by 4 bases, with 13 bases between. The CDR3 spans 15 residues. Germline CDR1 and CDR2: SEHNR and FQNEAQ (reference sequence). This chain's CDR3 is CASSLDRQVIYGYTF. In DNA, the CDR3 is TGTGCCAGCAGCTTAGACCGACAGGTCATCTATGGCTACACCTTC.

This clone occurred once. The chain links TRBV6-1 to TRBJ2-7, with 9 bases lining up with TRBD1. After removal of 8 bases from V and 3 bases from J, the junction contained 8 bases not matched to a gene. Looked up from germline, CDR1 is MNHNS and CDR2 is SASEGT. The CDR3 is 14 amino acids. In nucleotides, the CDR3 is TGTGCCAGCCAACCGGCGGGACAGGGCTACGAGCAGTACTTC. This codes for CASQPAGQGYEQYF.

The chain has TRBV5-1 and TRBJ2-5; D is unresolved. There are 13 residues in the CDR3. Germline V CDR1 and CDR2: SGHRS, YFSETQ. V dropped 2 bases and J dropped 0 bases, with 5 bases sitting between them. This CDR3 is CASSFGYQETQYF. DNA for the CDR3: TGCGCCAGCAGCTTTGGGTACCAAGAGACCCAGTACTTC.

The CDR3 loop is CATSRAGGWPKETQYF. The CDR3 coding sequence is TGTGCCACCAGCAGAGCCGGGGGTTGGCCTAAGGAGACCCAGTACTTC. V usage is TRBV15 and J usage is TRBJ2-5; TRBD2 might be the D (6 bases). Deletions cut 1 base from V and 5 bases from J, with 17 bases between. CDR3 size: 16 residues. Per the germline V gene, CDR1 is LNHNV and CDR2 is YYDKDF (reference sequence).

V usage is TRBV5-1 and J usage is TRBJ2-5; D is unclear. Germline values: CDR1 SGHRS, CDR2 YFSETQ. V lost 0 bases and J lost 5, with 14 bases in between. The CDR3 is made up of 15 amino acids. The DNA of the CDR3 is TGCGCCAGCAGCTTGGACGGACGGCAACGGGAGACCCAGTACTTC. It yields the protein CASSLDGRQRETQYF.

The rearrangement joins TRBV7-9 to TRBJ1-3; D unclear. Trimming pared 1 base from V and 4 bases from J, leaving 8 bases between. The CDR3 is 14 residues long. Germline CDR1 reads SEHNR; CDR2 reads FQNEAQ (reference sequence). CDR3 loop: CASSLGTAGNTIYF. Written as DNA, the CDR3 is TGTGCCAGCAGCTTAGGAACAGCAGGAAACACCATATATTTT.

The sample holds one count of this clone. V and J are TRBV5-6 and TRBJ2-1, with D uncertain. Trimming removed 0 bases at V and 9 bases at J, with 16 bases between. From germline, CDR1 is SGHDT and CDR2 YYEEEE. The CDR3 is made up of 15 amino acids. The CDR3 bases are TGTGCCAGCAGCTTGGTCGGCATAGCCCCCGGTGAGCAGTTCTTC. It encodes CASSLVGIAPGEQFF.

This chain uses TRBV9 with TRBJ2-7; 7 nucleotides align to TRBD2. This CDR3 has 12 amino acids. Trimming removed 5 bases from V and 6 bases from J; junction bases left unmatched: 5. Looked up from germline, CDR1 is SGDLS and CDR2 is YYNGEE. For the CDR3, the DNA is TGTGCCAGCAGTGGGGGAGGGGTCGAGCAGTACTTC. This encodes CASSGGGVEQYF.

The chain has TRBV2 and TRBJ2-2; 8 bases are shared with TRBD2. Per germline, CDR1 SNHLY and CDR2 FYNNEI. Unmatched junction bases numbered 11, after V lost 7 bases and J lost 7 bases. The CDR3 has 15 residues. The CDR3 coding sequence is TGTGCCAGCACTCGCGGGGGGCGAGGAGGCGGGGAGCTGTTTTTT. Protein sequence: CASTRGGRGGGELFF.

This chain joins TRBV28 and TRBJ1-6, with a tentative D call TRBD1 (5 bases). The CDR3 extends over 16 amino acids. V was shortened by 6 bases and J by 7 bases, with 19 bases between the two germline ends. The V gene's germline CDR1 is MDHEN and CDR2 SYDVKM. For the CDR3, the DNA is TGTGCCAGCAGCCTCGCCGGCTGGGGACGGAATTCACCCCTCCACTTT. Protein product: CASSLAGWGRNSPLHF.

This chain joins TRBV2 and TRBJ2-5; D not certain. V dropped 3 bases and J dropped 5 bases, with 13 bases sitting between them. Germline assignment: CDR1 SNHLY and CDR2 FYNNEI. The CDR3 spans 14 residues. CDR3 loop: CASSDTVLEETQYF. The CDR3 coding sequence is TGTGCCAGCAGTGATACAGTATTAGAGGAGACCCAGTACTTC.

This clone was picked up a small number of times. CDR3 protein: CASSLSSGGLSNQPQHF. CDR3 coding DNA: TGTGCCAGCAGCTTATCTTCCGGGGGACTTAGCAATCAGCCCCAGCATTTT. The V gene is TRBV7-8, the J gene TRBJ1-5, with a tentative D call TRBD1 (5 bases). V was cut by 2 bases and J by 0 bases, with 14 bases left in between. This CDR3 has 17 residues. The germline CDR1 and CDR2 sequences are SGHVS and FQNEAQ.

Here the CDR3 DNA reads TGCGCCAGCAGCTTGGCTGGGGTAGACAATGAGCAGTTCTTC. Its translation: CASSLAGVDNEQFF. V is TRBV5-1 and J is TRBJ2-1; D ambiguous. This CDR3 region has 14 residues. Germline assignment: CDR1 SGHRS and CDR2 YFSETQ. V lost 0 bases to trimming and J lost 5 bases, with 9 bases between them.

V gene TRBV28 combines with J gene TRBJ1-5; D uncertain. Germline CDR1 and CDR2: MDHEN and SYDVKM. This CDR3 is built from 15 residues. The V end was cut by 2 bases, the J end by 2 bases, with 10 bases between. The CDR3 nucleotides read TGTGCCAGCAGTTTAAGAGGGCTGGGCAATCAGCCCCAGCATTTT. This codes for CASSLRGLGNQPQHF.

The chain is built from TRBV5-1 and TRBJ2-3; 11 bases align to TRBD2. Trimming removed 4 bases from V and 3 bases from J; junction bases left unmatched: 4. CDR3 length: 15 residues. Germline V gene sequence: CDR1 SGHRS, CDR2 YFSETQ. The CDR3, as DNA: TGCGCCAGCAGCCAACTAGCGGGAGTAACAGATACGCAGTATTTT. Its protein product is CASSQLAGVTDTQYF.

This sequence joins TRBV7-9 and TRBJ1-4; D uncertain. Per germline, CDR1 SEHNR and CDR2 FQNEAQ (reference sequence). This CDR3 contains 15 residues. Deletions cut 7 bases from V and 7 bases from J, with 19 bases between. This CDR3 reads CASNEGSSESEKLFF. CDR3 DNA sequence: TGTGCCAGCAATGAAGGCAGCTCAGAATCTGAAAAACTGTTTTTT.

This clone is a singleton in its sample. This CDR3 is CASSLWDNLYEQYF. The DNA of the CDR3 is TGTGCCAGCAGTTTATGGGATAACCTATACGAGCAGTACTTC. The chain is built from TRBV28 and TRBJ2-7; D remains ambiguous. In germline, CDR1 is MDHEN, CDR2 SYDVKM. This CDR3 spans 14 amino acids. Trimming cost V 0 bases and J 4 bases, with 10 bases left between them.

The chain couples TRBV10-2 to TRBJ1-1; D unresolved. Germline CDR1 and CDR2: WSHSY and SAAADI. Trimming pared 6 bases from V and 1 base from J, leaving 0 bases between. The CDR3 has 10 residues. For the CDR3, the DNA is TGCGCCAGCAGGAACACTGAAGCTTTCTTT. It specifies CASRNTEAFF.

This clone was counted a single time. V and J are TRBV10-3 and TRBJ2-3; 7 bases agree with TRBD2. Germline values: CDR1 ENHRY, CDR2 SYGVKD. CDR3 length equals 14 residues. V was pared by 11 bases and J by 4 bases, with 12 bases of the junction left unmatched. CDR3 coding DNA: TGTGCCGTCTCAAGGGCGGGAGTGTCAGATACGCAGTATTTT. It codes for CAVSRAGVSDTQYF.

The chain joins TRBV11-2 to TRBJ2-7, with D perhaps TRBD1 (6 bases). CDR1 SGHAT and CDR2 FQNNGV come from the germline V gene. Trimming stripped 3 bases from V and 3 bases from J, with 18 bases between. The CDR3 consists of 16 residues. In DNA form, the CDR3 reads TGTGCCAGCAGCTTCCCCGCCGGGCAGGGGTACTACGAGCAGTACTTC. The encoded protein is CASSFPAGQGYYEQYF. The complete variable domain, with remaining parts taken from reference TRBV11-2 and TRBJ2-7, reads EAGVAQSPRYKIIEKRQSVAFWCNPISGHATLYWYQQILGQGPKLLIQFQNNGVVDDSQLPKDRFSAERLKGVDSTLKIQPAKLEDSAVYLCASSFPAGQGYYEQYFGPGTRLTVT.

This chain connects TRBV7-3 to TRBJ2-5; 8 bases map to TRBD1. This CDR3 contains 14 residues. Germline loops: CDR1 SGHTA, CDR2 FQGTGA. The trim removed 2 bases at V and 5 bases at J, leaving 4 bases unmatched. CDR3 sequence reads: CASSLWQGAETQYF. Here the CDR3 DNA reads TGTGCCAGCAGCTTATGGCAGGGGGCGGAGACCCAGTACTTC.

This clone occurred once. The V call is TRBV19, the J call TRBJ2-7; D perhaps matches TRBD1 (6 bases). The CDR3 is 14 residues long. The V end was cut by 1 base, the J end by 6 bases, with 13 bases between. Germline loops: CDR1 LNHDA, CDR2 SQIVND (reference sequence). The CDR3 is CASSIGGHRTEQYF. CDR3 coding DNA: TGTGCCAGTAGTATAGGGGGACATAGAACCGAGCAGTACTTC. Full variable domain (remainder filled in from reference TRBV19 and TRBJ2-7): DGGITQSPKYLFRKEGQNVTLSCEQNLNHDAMYWYRQDPGQGLRLIYYSQIVNDFQKGDIAEGYSVSREKKESFPLTVTSAQKNPTAFYLCASSIGGHRTEQYFGPGTRLTVT.

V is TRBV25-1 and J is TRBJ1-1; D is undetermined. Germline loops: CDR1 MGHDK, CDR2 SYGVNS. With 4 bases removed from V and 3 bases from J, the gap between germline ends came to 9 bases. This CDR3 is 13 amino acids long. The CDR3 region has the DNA TGTGCCAGCAGTGGGACCTCTTACACTGAAGCTTTCTTT. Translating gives CASSGTSYTEAFF. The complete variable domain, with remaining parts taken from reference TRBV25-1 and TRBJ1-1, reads EADIYQTPRYLVIGTGKKITLECSQTMGHDKMYWYQQDPGMELHLIHYSYGVNSTEKGDLSSESTVSRIRTEHFPLTLESARPSHTSQYLCASSGTSYTEAFFGQGTRLTVV.

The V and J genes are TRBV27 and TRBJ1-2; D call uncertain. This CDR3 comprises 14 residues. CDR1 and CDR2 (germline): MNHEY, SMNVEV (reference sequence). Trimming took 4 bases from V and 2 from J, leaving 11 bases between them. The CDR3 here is CASSSSDKNYGYTF. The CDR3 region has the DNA TGTGCCAGCAGTTCATCCGACAAGAACTATGGCTACACCTTC.

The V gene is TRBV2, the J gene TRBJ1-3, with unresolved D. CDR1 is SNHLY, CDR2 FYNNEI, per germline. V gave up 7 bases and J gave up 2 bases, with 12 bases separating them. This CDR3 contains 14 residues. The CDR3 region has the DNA TGTGCCAGCACTCTACCTGGAGCTGGAAACACCATATATTTT. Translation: CASTLPGAGNTIYF.

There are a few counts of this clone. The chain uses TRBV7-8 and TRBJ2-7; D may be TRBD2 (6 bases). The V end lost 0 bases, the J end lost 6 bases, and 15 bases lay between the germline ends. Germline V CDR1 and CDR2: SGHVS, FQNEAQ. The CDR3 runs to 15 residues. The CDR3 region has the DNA TGTGCCAGCAGCTTAGCAGGAGGGCGAGCCCCCGAGCAGTACTTC. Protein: CASSLAGGRAPEQYF.

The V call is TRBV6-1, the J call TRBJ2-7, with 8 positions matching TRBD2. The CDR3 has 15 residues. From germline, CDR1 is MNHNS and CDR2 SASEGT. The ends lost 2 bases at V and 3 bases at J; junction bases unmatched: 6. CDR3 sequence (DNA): TGTGCCAGCAGTGAATTACTAGCGGAGAGCTACGAGCAGTACTTC. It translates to CASSELLAESYEQYF.

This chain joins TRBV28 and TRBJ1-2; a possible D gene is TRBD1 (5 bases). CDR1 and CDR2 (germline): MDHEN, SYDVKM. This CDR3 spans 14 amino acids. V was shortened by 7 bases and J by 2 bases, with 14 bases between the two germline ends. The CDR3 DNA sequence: TGTGCCAGCAAAGCCCCGCAGGGAAACTATGGCTACACCTTC. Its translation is CASKAPQGNYGYTF.